This entry lists 2 T cell receptor beta chains sequenced from one sample in a study of blood T cell repertoires in COVID-19. Generated by immunoSEQ multiplex PCR, the TCRdb table keeps only in-frame clones and is missing some. The sample contains 200,000 to 250,000 clones, 90% of which appear only once. The sample was PBMCs or T cells enriched from blood (not recorded which). These TCRs come from a man younger than 45 who had been exposed to COVID-19.

V gene TRBV3-1 (or the pseudogene TRBV3-2) combines with J gene TRBJ2-4, with D perhaps TRBD2 (7 bases). Germline V gene lookup returns CDR1 LGHDT and CDR2 YNNKEL (reference sequence). V was shortened by 2 bases and J by 0 bases, with 14 bases between the two germline ends. The CDR3 runs 17 residues. For the CDR3, the DNA is TGTGCCAGCAGCCAATCCTGGGGGGGCACAGCCAAAAACATTCAGTACTTC. Its translation is CASSQSWGGTAKNIQYF.

The chain recombines TRBV7-2 with TRBJ1-1; no reliable D call. V was trimmed by 0 bases and J by 1 base, leaving 6 bases between them. The CDR3 runs 14 residues. CDR1 and CDR2 (germline): SGHTA, FQGNSA. Here the CDR3 DNA reads TGTGCCAGCAGCTTAGCGCTCGGGAACACTGAAGCTTTCTTT. This gives the protein CASSLALGNTEAFF.